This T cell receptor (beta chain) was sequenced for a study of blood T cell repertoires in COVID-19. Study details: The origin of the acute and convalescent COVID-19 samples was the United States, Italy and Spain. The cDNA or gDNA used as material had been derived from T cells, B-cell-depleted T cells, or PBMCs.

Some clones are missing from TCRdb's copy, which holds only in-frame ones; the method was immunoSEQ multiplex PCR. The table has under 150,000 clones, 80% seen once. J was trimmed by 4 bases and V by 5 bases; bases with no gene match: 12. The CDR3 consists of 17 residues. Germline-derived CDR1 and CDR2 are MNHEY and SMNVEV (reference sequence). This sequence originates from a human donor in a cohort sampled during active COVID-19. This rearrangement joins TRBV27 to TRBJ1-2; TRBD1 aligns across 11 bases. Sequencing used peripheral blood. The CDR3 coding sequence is TGTGCCAGCAGTCAGAGGACAGGGGGCGCGGGGATCTATGGCTACACCTTC. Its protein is CASSQRTGGAGIYGYTF.